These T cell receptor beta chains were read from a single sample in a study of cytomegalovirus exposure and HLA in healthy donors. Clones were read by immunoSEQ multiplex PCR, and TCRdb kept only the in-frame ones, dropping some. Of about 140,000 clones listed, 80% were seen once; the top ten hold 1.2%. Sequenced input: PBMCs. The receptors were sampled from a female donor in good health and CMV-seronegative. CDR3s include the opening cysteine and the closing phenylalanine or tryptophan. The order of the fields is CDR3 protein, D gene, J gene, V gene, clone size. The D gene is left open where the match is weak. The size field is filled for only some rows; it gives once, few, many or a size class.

cdr3_aa: CASSLPRASGRGEQYF; d_call: TRBD2; j_call: TRBJ2-7; v_call: TRBV7-9; clone_size: few
cdr3_aa: CASSLALAGSGQYF; d_call: NA; j_call: TRBJ2-7; v_call: TRBV5-1; clone_size: NA
cdr3_aa: CASSPTGGYQPQHF; d_call: TRBD1; j_call: TRBJ1-5; v_call: TRBV6-5; clone_size: NA
cdr3_aa: CASSLYSGDTEAFF; d_call: NA; j_call: TRBJ1-1; v_call: TRBV27; clone_size: few
cdr3_aa: CASRLGLAGGNEQFF; d_call: TRBD2; j_call: TRBJ2-1; v_call: TRBV2; clone_size: few
cdr3_aa: CASSGYRGNSPLHF; d_call: TRBD1; j_call: TRBJ1-6; v_call: TRBV25-1; clone_size: NA
cdr3_aa: CASSLDGPGSTEAFF; d_call: NA; j_call: TRBJ1-1; v_call: TRBV5-1; clone_size: NA
cdr3_aa: CASSFRATYETQYF; d_call: NA; j_call: TRBJ2-5; v_call: TRBV27; clone_size: NA
cdr3_aa: CASSLEEYGYTF; d_call: NA; j_call: TRBJ1-2; v_call: TRBV7-9; clone_size: NA
cdr3_aa: CASSQTSGSSYEQYF; d_call: TRBD2; j_call: TRBJ2-7; v_call: TRBV4-1; clone_size: NA
cdr3_aa: CASSLGTSGTGELFF; d_call: TRBD2; j_call: TRBJ2-2; v_call: TRBV7-6; clone_size: NA
cdr3_aa: CASSLVQVNYGYTF; d_call: NA; j_call: TRBJ1-2; v_call: TRBV7-9; clone_size: NA
cdr3_aa: CASSLASDQPQHF; d_call: NA; j_call: TRBJ1-5; v_call: TRBV5-1; clone_size: NA
cdr3_aa: CASSPTGYGYTF; d_call: NA; j_call: TRBJ1-2; v_call: TRBV6-5; clone_size: NA
cdr3_aa: CASSEGTYEQFF; d_call: NA; j_call: TRBJ2-1; v_call: TRBV7-9; clone_size: NA
cdr3_aa: CAWAGTGTEAFF; d_call: TRBD1; j_call: TRBJ1-1; v_call: TRBV30; clone_size: NA
cdr3_aa: CASSPTRDKSYNEQFF; d_call: NA; j_call: TRBJ2-1; v_call: TRBV13; clone_size: few
cdr3_aa: CASSVAGTSDSYEQYF; d_call: TRBD2; j_call: TRBJ2-7; v_call: TRBV9; clone_size: NA
cdr3_aa: CASSRTGGWNTEAFF; d_call: TRBD1; j_call: TRBJ1-1; v_call: TRBV6-5; clone_size: NA
cdr3_aa: CASRIGGVSYEQYF; d_call: NA; j_call: TRBJ2-7; v_call: TRBV27; clone_size: few
cdr3_aa: CASSSGGPNTEAFF; d_call: NA; j_call: TRBJ1-1; v_call: TRBV28; clone_size: NA
cdr3_aa: CASTMGSSYEQYF; d_call: NA; j_call: TRBJ2-7; v_call: TRBV6-5; clone_size: NA
cdr3_aa: CASSTRDRVEAFF; d_call: TRBD1; j_call: TRBJ1-1; v_call: TRBV19; clone_size: NA
cdr3_aa: CASSLLRTTSTDTQYF; d_call: NA; j_call: TRBJ2-3; v_call: TRBV27; clone_size: NA
cdr3_aa: CASSEEAGGTDTQYF; d_call: TRBD2; j_call: TRBJ2-3; v_call: TRBV6-1; clone_size: NA
cdr3_aa: CASSLRSSPYEQYF; d_call: NA; j_call: TRBJ2-7; v_call: TRBV13; clone_size: NA
cdr3_aa: CAWTRKQVNNEKLFF; d_call: NA; j_call: TRBJ1-4; v_call: TRBV30; clone_size: NA
cdr3_aa: CASRSGTGGNQPQHF; d_call: TRBD1; j_call: TRBJ1-5; v_call: TRBV27; clone_size: NA
cdr3_aa: CSVGLAGLEQFF; d_call: TRBD2; j_call: TRBJ2-1; v_call: TRBV29-1; clone_size: NA